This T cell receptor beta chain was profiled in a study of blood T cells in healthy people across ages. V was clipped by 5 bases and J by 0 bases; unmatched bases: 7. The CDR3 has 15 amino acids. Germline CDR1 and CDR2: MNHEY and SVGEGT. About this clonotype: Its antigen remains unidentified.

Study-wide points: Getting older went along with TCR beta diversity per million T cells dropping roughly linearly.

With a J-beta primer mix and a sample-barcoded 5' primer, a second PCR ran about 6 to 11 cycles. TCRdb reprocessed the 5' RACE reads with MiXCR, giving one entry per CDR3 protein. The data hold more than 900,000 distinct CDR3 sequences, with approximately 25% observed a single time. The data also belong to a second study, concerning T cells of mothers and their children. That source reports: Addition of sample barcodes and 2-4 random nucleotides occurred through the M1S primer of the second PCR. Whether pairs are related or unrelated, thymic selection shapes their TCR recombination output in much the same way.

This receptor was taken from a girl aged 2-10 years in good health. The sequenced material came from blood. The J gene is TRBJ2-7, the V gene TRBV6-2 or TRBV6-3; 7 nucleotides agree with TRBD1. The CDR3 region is CASSREGGASYEQYF. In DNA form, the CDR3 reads TGTGCCAGCAGTCGAGAAGGGGGCGCCTCCTACGAGCAGTACTTC.